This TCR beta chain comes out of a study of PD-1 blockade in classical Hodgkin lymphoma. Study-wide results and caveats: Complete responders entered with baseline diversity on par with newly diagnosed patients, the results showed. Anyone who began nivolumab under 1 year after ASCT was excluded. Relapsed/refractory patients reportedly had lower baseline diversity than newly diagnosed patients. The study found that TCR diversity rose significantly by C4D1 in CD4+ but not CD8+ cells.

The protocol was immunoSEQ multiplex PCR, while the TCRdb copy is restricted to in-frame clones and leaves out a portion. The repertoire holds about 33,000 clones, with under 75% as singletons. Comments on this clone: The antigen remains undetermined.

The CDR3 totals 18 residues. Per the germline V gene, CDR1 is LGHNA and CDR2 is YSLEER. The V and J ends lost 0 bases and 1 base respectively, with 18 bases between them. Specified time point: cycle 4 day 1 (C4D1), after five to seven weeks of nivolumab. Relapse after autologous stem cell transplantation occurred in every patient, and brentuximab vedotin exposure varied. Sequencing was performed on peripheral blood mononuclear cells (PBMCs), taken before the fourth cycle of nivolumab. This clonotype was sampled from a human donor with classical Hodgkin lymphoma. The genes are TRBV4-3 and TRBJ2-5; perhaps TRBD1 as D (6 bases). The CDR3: CASSQDLPRTDLQETQYF. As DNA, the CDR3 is TGCGCCAGCAGCCAAGATCTCCCACGGACAGATCTCCAAGAGACCCAGTACTTC.